This T cell receptor (beta chain) was identified during a study of blood T cell repertoires in COVID-19. Turning to the study itself: The analysed material was cDNA or gDNA that came from T cells, B-cell-depleted T cells, or PBMCs.

In the study's own analysis: Quantification of nucleated cells was approximated via reference gene primer amplification. Assay: immunoSEQ multiplex PCR; the TCRdb copy retains only in-frame clones and omits some. D and trimming were read from the DNA, whereas the V and J calls and clone size are those reported in that table. The sample carries approximately 260,000 clones, around 80% recorded once. In this sample, this clone turned up once. V dropped 3 bases and J dropped 3; count of bases not matched to a gene: 3. The CDR3 consists of 15 residues. CDR1 is WNHNN, CDR2 SYGVQD, per germline (reference sequence). Participants spanned ages about 18 to 89 years and resided in roughly 22 US areas. Donors were grouped by their self-reported clinical history.

This TCR was recovered from a man aged 25-45 years with acute COVID-19. The chain recombines TRBV10-1 with TRBJ2-2; 8 bases fit TRBD2. The sequenced sample was PBMCs or T cells enriched from blood (not recorded which). As DNA, the CDR3 is TGCGCCAGCAGTGAACGGGGGGGCTACACCGGGGAGCTGTTTTTT. This codes for CASSERGGYTGELFF.